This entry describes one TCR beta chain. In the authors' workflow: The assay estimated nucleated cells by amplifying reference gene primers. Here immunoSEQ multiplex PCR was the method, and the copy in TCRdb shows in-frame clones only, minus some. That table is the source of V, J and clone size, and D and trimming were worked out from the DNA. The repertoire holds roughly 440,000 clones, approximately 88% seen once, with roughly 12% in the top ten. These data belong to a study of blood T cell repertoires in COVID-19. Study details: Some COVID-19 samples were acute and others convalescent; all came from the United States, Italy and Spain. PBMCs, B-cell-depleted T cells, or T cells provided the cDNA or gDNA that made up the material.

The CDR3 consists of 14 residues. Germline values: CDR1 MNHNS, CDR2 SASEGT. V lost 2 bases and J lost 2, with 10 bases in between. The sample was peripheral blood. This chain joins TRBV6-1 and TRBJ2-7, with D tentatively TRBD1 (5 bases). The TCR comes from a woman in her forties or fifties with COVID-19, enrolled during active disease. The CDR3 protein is CASSEQQGPYEQYF. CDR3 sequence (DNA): TGTGCCAGCAGTGAACAGCAGGGCCCCTACGAGCAGTACTTC.